Listed here are 13 T cell receptor beta chains from one sample, sequenced in a study of OX40 agonist ivuxolimab in advanced cancers. Sequencing used immunoSEQ multiplex PCR; TCRdb keeps in-frame clones, though not all of them. Of approximately 55,000 clones listed, roughly 87% are singletons. Sample: CD4+ or CD8+ T cells sorted from blood, taken in a trial of the OX40 agonist ivuxolimab. These TCRs come from an adult with an advanced solid tumor such as melanoma, head and neck, liver or kidney cancer.

This clone is a singleton in its sample. The chain joins TRBV6-4 to TRBJ2-2, with TRBD2 identical over 13 bases. This CDR3 comprises 16 residues. V dropped 6 bases and J dropped 7; count of bases not matched to a gene: 8. Germline V CDR1 and CDR2: MRHNA, SNTAGT. The CDR3 DNA follows: TGTGCCAGCAGATTAACTAGCGGGAGGGCCAACGGGGAGCTGTTTTTT. The encoded protein is CASRLTSGRANGELFF.

V is TRBV28 and J is TRBJ2-7, with 9 bases fitting TRBD1. The J segment lost 1 base and the V segment lost 5 bases, leaving 9 bases of the junction unmatched. The germline gives CDR1 MDHEN, CDR2 SYDVKM. The CDR3 has 16 amino acids. CDR3 sequence: CASSDYTGQGSYEQYF. In nucleotides, the CDR3 is TGTGCCAGCAGTGACTATACGGGACAGGGATCCTACGAGCAGTACTTC. Looking up the rest from reference TRBV28 and TRBJ2-7 gives the full variable domain: DVKVTQSSRYLVKRTGEKVFLECVQDMDHENMFWYRQDPGLGLRLIYFSYDVKMKEKGDIPEGYSVSREKKERFSLILESASTNQTSMYLCASSDYTGQGSYEQYFGPGTRLTVT.

In DNA form, the CDR3 reads TGTGCCAGCAGCAGACCCAGGGGCACGAACACCGGGGAGCTGTTTTTT. Encoded protein: CASSRPRGTNTGELFF. This chain uses TRBV14 with TRBJ2-2; D is possibly TRBD1 (6 bases). CDR3 size: 16 residues. Germline V CDR1 and CDR2: SGHDN, FVKESK. V dropped 5 bases and J dropped 0 bases, with 13 bases sitting between them.

This clone was counted only a few times. The chain is built from TRBV18 and TRBJ2-7, with TRBD1 matching over 7 bases. Germline values: CDR1 KGHSH, CDR2 LQKENI. The CDR3 extends over 14 amino acids. V shed 1 base and J 4 bases; nucleotides not matched to a gene: 4. CDR3 loop: CASSPRQDRYEQYF. The CDR3 DNA follows: TGTGCCAGCTCACCACGGCAGGACAGGTACGAGCAGTACTTC.

V gene TRBV6-4 combines with J gene TRBJ2-3, with 14 bases that match TRBD2. Germline V lookup: CDR1 MRHNA, CDR2 SNTAGT. Trimming cost V 4 bases and J 3 bases; bases outside gene matches: 0. The CDR3 has 15 amino acids. This chain's CDR3 is CASSGLAGGTDTQYF. The DNA for the CDR3 is TGTGCCAGCAGTGGACTAGCGGGAGGGACAGATACGCAGTATTTT.

This chain joins TRBV19 and TRBJ1-5; 9 nucleotides agree with TRBD1. After removal of 5 bases from V and 0 bases from J, the junction contained 11 bases not matched to a gene. This CDR3 region has 18 residues. Germline CDR1 is LNHDA and CDR2 is SQIVND (reference sequence). CDR3 amino acids: CASSPDRGSLYSNQPQHF. DNA for the CDR3: TGTGCCAGTAGTCCGGACAGGGGTTCGCTCTATAGCAATCAGCCCCAGCATTTT.

The chain combines TRBV29-1 with TRBJ1-4, with D hard to call. V was shortened by 5 bases and J by 4 bases, with 8 bases between the two germline ends. There are 12 residues in the CDR3. Germline V gene sequence: CDR1 SQVTM, CDR2 ANQGSEA. CDR3 in amino acids: CSVLQLNEKLFF. The CDR3 region has the DNA TGCAGCGTTTTACAGCTTAATGAAAAACTGTTTTTT.

This clone was observed once. The chain is built from TRBV18 and TRBJ2-7; no firm D call. Looked up from germline, CDR1 is KGHSH and CDR2 is LQKENI. The V end lost 6 bases, the J end lost 4 bases, and 16 bases lay between the germline ends. The CDR3 is 14 amino acids. CDR3 in amino acids: CASSRLASAYEQYF. In DNA, the CDR3 is TGTGCCAGCTCTCGTTTGGCCTCGGCGTACGAGCAGTACTTC.

The chain is built from TRBV11-2 and TRBJ1-5; no firm D call. Germline CDR1 SGHAT, CDR2 FQNNGV. This CDR3 spans 13 amino acids. V was shortened by 5 bases and J by 6 bases, with 11 bases between the two germline ends. CDR3 sequence: CASSPPGIQPQHF. The CDR3 region has the DNA TGTGCCAGCAGCCCTCCGGGGATTCAGCCCCAGCATTTT.

This sequence joins TRBV19 and TRBJ2-6; TRBD1 is a possible D gene (6 bases). The germline V gene encodes CDR1 LNHDA and CDR2 SQIVND (reference sequence). The V end lost 7 bases, the J end lost 1 base, and 14 bases lay between the germline ends. This CDR3 spans 16 amino acids. The CDR3 reads CASKTGYYSGANVLTF. For the CDR3, the DNA is TGTGCCAGTAAAACAGGGTATTATTCTGGGGCCAACGTCCTGACTTTC.

The chain joins TRBV6-5 to TRBJ1-2, with D unclear. V was shortened by 5 bases and J by 5 bases, with 9 bases between the two germline ends. The germline gives CDR1 MNHEY, CDR2 SVGAGI. The CDR3 consists of 12 residues. CDR3 bases: TGTGCCAGCAGTGAAACGGGATATGGCTACACCTTC. Translation: CASSETGYGYTF.

The rearrangement joins TRBV11-3 to TRBJ2-1; 9 nucleotides align to TRBD2. V shed 5 bases, J shed 2 bases, and the junction held 4 bases outside the gene matches. CDR3 length equals 15 residues. The V gene's germline CDR1 is SGHNT and CDR2 YENEEA. CDR3 sequence (DNA): TGTGCCAGCAGCCCAGCGGGAGGCGCCTACAATGAGCAGTTCTTC. Translation: CASSPAGGAYNEQFF.

About this clone: The DNA is omitted, as the CDR3 cannot be located on it reliably, and the CDR3 follows TCRdb's listing. The chain has TRBV28 and TRBJ1-2. The germline V gene encodes CDR1 MDHEN and CDR2 SYDVKM. The CDR3 is 15 residues long, ends included. The CDR3 region is CASSSSRGDGYGYTF.